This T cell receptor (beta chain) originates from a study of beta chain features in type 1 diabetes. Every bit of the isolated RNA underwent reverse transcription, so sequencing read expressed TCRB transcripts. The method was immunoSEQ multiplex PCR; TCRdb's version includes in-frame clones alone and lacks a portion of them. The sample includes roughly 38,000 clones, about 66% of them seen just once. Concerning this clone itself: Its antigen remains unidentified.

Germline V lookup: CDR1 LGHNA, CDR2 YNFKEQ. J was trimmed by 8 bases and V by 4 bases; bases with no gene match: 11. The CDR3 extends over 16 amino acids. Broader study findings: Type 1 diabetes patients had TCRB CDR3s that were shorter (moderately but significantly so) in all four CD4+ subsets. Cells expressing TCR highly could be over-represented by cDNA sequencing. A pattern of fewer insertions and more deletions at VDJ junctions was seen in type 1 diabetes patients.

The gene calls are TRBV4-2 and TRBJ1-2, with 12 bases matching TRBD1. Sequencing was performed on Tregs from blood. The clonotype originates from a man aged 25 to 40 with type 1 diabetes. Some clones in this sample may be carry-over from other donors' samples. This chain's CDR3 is CASSPPPGQGARGYTF. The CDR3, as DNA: TGTGCCAGCAGCCCGCCCCCGGGACAGGGGGCGCGGGGCTACACCTTC.